The 27 T cell receptor beta chains in this list originate from one sample, sequenced in a study of blood T cell repertoires in COVID-19 (TCRdb year 2020). Library preparation employed the immunoSEQ multiplex PCR assay. As stored in TCRdb, this immuneACCESS dataset retains in-frame rearrangements with V and J assigned. A fraction of the clones does not appear; measured against another copy, unresolved V genes explain less than half of the discrepancy, and the remainder lacks a known reason. The sample profile shows some 250,000 clones; over 70% of them were found once. The top ten clones comprise 27% of the sample. The sequenced material came from peripheral blood. These receptors came from a man aged 40-49 years with acute or convalescent COVID-19.

This clone came up many times. This chain uses TRBV6-4 with TRBJ1-2; 10 bases match TRBD1. From germline, CDR1 is MRHNA and CDR2 SNTAGT. CDR3 length: 15 residues. V lost 6 bases, J lost 7 bases, and 11 bases stayed unmatched. This chain's CDR3 is CASSQGTGEYGGYTF. The CDR3 nucleotides are TGTGCCAGCAGCCAGGGGACAGGGGAGTATGGTGGCTACACCTTC.

The chain joins TRBV7-9 to TRBJ1-1; no reliable D call. V was trimmed by 7 bases and J by 0 bases, leaving 18 bases between them. This CDR3 is built from 16 residues. Per the germline V gene, CDR1 is SEHNR and CDR2 is FQNEAQ (reference sequence). The CDR3 coding sequence is TGTGCCAGCACCTCTATATCCCGGACTTTGAACACTGAAGCTTTCTTT. Its protein product is CASTSISRTLNTEAFF.

The rearrangement links TRBV19 to TRBJ2-5; 8 bases line up with TRBD1. The J segment lost 2 bases and the V segment lost 11 bases, leaving 7 bases of the junction unmatched. The CDR3 consists of 13 residues. CDR1 and CDR2 from the germline V gene are LNHDA and SQIVND (reference sequence). In DNA form, the CDR3 reads TGTGCCTCCGGAGGGACAGGACAAGAGACCCAGTACTTC. Its translation is CASGGTGQETQYF.

J is TRBJ2-7 and V is TRBV5-5; D is perhaps TRBD2 (6 bases). Trimming left V 3 bases short and J 5 bases short, with 9 bases between. Germline CDR1 is SGHKS and CDR2 is YYEKEE (reference sequence). The CDR3 runs to 12 residues. CDR3 amino acids: CASSYRLDEQYF. CDR3 coding DNA: TGTGCCAGCAGCTACCGACTAGACGAGCAGTACTTC.

The chain links TRBV7-2 to TRBJ2-1; weak D call: TRBD2 (5 bases). CDR3 length equals 14 residues. Deletions cut 10 bases from V and 2 bases from J, with 15 bases between. The germline V gene has CDR1 SGHTA and CDR2 FQGNSA. The CDR3 is CATSWRPPYNEQFF. The CDR3 coding sequence is TGTGCCACCTCTTGGAGGCCCCCCTACAATGAGCAGTTCTTC.

This clone was observed a handful of times. This chain's CDR3 is CASRDSEPYEQYF. The CDR3 region has the DNA TGTGCCAGCAGGGACAGTGAGCCCTACGAGCAGTACTTC. The chain employs TRBV2 and TRBJ2-7, with D perhaps matching TRBD1 (6 bases). V was clipped by 6 bases and J by 2 bases, with 11 bases between them. Germline lookup yields CDR1 SNHLY and CDR2 FYNNEI. This CDR3 is 13 amino acids long. The full variable domain, with the rest looked up from reference TRBV2 and TRBJ2-7, is EPEVTQTPSHQVTQMGQEVILRCVPISNHLYFYWYRQILGQKVEFLVSFYNNEISEKSEIFDDQFSVERPDGSNFTLKIRSTKLEDSAMYFCASRDSEPYEQYFGPGTRLTVT.

This sequence joins TRBV2 and TRBJ2-5; TRBD2 aligns across 13 bases. CDR3 length: 16 residues. Germline V gives CDR1 SNHLY, CDR2 FYNNEI. V dropped 6 bases and J dropped 4; count of bases not matched to a gene: 8. The DNA for the CDR3 is TGTGCCAGCAGAGTGACTAGCGGGAGGTATAGAGAGACCCAGTACTTC. Translated: CASRVTSGRYRETQYF.

This chain connects TRBV29-1 to TRBJ1-1; D may be TRBD1 (5 bases). V was clipped by 7 bases and J by 1 base, with 10 bases between them. The CDR3 runs to 12 residues. Germline V gives CDR1 SQVTM, CDR2 ANQGSEA. DNA for the CDR3: TGCAGCGGCTTACAGGCGAACACTGAAGCTTTCTTT. It translates to CSGLQANTEAFF.

This clone was counted between two and nine times. The V call is TRBV30, the J call TRBJ1-2; 7 bases are shared with TRBD1. Losses at the gene ends were 0 bases for V and 0 bases for J; bases not matched to a gene: 4. The CDR3 is 15 amino acids. CDR1 is GTSNPN and CDR2 is SVGIG in the germline V gene (reference sequence). The CDR3 coding sequence is TGTGCCTGGAGTGTAGGGACAGCTACTAACTATGGCTACACCTTC. Amino acids: CAWSVGTATNYGYTF.

Only a few counts were recorded for this clone. The rearrangement uses TRBV6-5 and TRBJ1-2, with 8 bases matching TRBD1. CDR1 and CDR2 (germline): MNHEY, SVGAGI. J lost 3 bases, V lost 8 bases, and 8 bases had no gene match. The CDR3 contains 14 residues. The CDR3 region is CASGETGADYGYTF. The CDR3 DNA is TGTGCCAGCGGAGAGACAGGGGCAGACTATGGCTACACCTTC.

The chain has TRBV6-5 and TRBJ2-1; TRBD1 might be the D (6 bases). V lost 6 bases, J lost 7 bases, and 16 bases lay in between. This CDR3 region has 14 residues. Germline CDR1 reads MNHEY; CDR2 reads SVGAGI. CDR3 protein: CASSQTGMGNEQFF. Written as DNA, the CDR3 is TGTGCCAGCAGCCAGACAGGTATGGGGAATGAGCAGTTCTTC.

V and J are TRBV29-1 and TRBJ1-2; tentative D call: TRBD1 (5 bases). Trimming removed 3 bases at V and 4 bases at J, with 21 bases between. There are 16 residues in the CDR3. Germline CDR1 is SQVTM and CDR2 is ANQGSEA. CDR3 loop: CSVDFGGRDVRYGYTF. CDR3 sequence (DNA): TGCAGCGTTGATTTCGGGGGAAGGGATGTACGCTATGGCTACACCTTC.

The chain has TRBV11-2 and TRBJ2-7; D is unclear. The CDR3 has 16 amino acids. V lost 1 base and J lost 6, with 19 bases in between. Germline loops: CDR1 SGHAT, CDR2 FQNNGV. The CDR3 loop is CASSLGLLERSGEQYF. CDR3 sequence (DNA): TGTGCCAGCAGCTTAGGCTTGCTAGAACGGTCCGGCGAGCAGTACTTC.

The chain has TRBV27 and TRBJ1-2; no reliable D call. Trimming stripped 3 bases from V and 4 bases from J, with 18 bases between. The V gene's germline CDR1 is MNHEY and CDR2 SMNVEV (reference sequence). The length of the CDR3 is 16 residues. The CDR3: CASSLGGSPGLYGYTF. The CDR3 DNA reads as TGTGCCAGCAGTTTGGGAGGATCGCCTGGCCTCTATGGCTACACCTTC.

The V and J genes are TRBV9 and TRBJ2-2; TRBD1 aligns across 8 bases. The V gene end was trimmed by 0 bases and the J gene end by 3 bases; junction bases not matched to a gene: 4. Germline V gene lookup returns CDR1 SGDLS and CDR2 YYNGEE. The CDR3 is 16 amino acids. The CDR3 DNA sequence: TGTGCCAGCAGCGTAGCTAGGACAGGGCACACCGGGGAGCTGTTTTTT. It encodes CASSVARTGHTGELFF. Variable domain in full (rest from reference TRBV9 and TRBJ2-2): DSGVTQTPKHLITATGQRVTLRCSPRSGDLSVYWYQQSLDQGLQFLIQYYNGEERAKGNILERFSAQQFPDLHSELNLSSLELGDSALYFCASSVARTGHTGELFFGEGSRLTVL.

The V and J genes are TRBV10-2 and TRBJ2-5; possibly TRBD1 for D (5 bases). Germline V lookup: CDR1 WSHSY, CDR2 SAAADI. CDR3 length: 14 residues. V was cut by 7 bases and J by 0 bases, with 12 bases left in between. For the CDR3, the DNA is TGCGCCAGCAAGGAACAGGTAGACCAAGAGACCCAGTACTTC. Protein: CASKEQVDQETQYF.

This rearrangement joins TRBV6-2 or TRBV6-3 to TRBJ1-5; no firm D call. V lost 2 bases and J 10 bases, leaving 9 bases between the germline ends. Germline CDR1 and CDR2: MNHEY and SVGEGT. There are 12 residues in the CDR3. The CDR3 coding sequence is TGTGCCAGCAGTTACGGCGCGGTTCCCCAGCATTTT. Translated: CASSYGAVPQHF.

The chain is built from TRBV5-4 and TRBJ1-2; D possibly corresponds to TRBD1 (5 bases). CDR1 and CDR2 from the germline V gene are SGHNT and YYREEE (reference sequence). The CDR3 totals 15 residues. V gave up 0 bases and J gave up 8 bases, with 17 bases separating them. For the CDR3, the DNA is TGTGCCAGCAGCTTGGATCTGTCAGCCAGGGTGGGCTACACCTTC. This gives the protein CASSLDLSARVGYTF.

This rearrangement joins TRBV30 to TRBJ1-5; a weak D match, TRBD1 (5 bases). Per germline, CDR1 GTSNPN and CDR2 SVGIG (reference sequence). The CDR3 spans 15 residues. The CDR3 nucleotides read TGTCGGACGGGACTAAACCATGATAGCAATCAGCCCCAGCATTTT. Residues: CRTGLNHDSNQPQHF.

This rearrangement joins TRBV18 to TRBJ2-1; the D gene is possibly TRBD1 (6 bases). Germline V gene data show CDR1 as KGHSH and CDR2 as LQKENI. V was pared by 6 bases and J by 7 bases, with 19 bases between. The CDR3 length is 15 residues. CDR3 region: CASSHSSSQGNEQFF. In DNA form, the CDR3 reads TGTGCCAGCTCCCACTCTAGCAGCCAGGGGAATGAGCAGTTCTTC.

The chain recombines TRBV2 with TRBJ2-5; TRBD1 might be the D (5 bases). This CDR3 is built from 13 residues. CDR1 and CDR2 from the germline V gene are SNHLY and FYNNEI. Deletions cut 4 bases from V and 5 bases from J, with 11 bases between. Here the CDR3 reads CASSAGFGETQYF. The CDR3 DNA sequence: TGTGCCAGCAGTGCAGGGTTCGGTGAGACCCAGTACTTC.

The chain combines TRBV5-5 with TRBJ1-1, with D uncertain. Trimming cost V 2 bases and J 0 bases, with 5 bases left between them. Germline values: CDR1 SGHKS, CDR2 YYEKEE (reference sequence). The CDR3 sequence is 13 residues long. The CDR3 reads CASSLGVNTEAFF. CDR3 bases: TGTGCCAGCAGCTTAGGAGTGAACACTGAAGCTTTCTTT.

V usage is TRBV25-1 and J usage is TRBJ2-1; no clear D gene. Trimming removed 3 bases at V and 4 bases at J, with 7 bases between. Germline V gives CDR1 MGHDK, CDR2 SYGVNS. CDR3 size: 13 residues. DNA of the CDR3: TGTGCCAGCAGTGACCCGGGTTACAATGAGCAGTTCTTC. It is translated as CASSDPGYNEQFF.

The chain links TRBV11-2 to TRBJ1-1; D unresolved. The CDR3 runs to 14 residues. V lost 0 bases and J 7 bases, leaving 12 bases between the germline ends. Germline CDR1 and CDR2: SGHAT and FQNNGV. This CDR3 is CASSLDFLLNEAFF. As DNA, the CDR3 is TGTGCCAGCAGCTTAGATTTCCTACTGAATGAAGCTTTCTTT.

The J gene is TRBJ2-7, the V gene TRBV5-1; 11 bases match TRBD2. This CDR3 region has 16 residues. The V gene's germline CDR1 is SGHRS and CDR2 YFSETQ. The V segment lost 1 base and the J segment 4 bases; nucleotides outside the gene matches: 7. The CDR3 DNA is TGCGCCAGCAGCTTGACGATAGCGGGAGGGCCATACGAGCAGTACTTC. As protein: CASSLTIAGGPYEQYF.

The CDR3 reads CASSPNGGAGGVETQYF. The CDR3 coding sequence is TGTGCCAGCAGCCCAAACGGAGGAGCGGGAGGTGTGGAGACCCAGTACTTC. This sequence joins TRBV7-2 and TRBJ2-5; 9 bases match TRBD2. Germline CDR1 SGHTA, CDR2 FQGNSA. V shed 5 bases and J 5 bases; nucleotides not matched to a gene: 15. This CDR3 comprises 17 residues.

The chain has TRBV5-5 and TRBJ2-5; no clear D. Trimming cost V 6 bases and J 0 bases, with 15 bases left between them. Looked up from germline, CDR1 is SGHKS and CDR2 is YYEKEE (reference sequence). CDR3 length equals 15 residues. The CDR3 sequence: CASIPARANQETQYF. CDR3 DNA: TGTGCCAGCATCCCCGCCCGAGCGAACCAAGAGACCCAGTACTTC.